Sequencing of this T cell receptor beta chain was carried out in a study of cytomegalovirus exposure and HLA in healthy donors. PCR amplification relied on 60 Vbeta primers (plus 13 Jbeta primers). This table comes from immunoSEQ multiplex PCR, and its TCRdb copy is limited to in-frame clones, with some not included. The data contain roughly 63,000 clones, less than 75% of them seen just once; the ten biggest clones take up roughly 25%. To note about this clone: The antigen remains undetermined.

General study points: In a later analysis, productive TCRs from donors in an Asian-associated ancestry cluster reportedly carried fewer N-insertions than the cohort mean.

Germline lookup yields CDR1 SGHVS and CDR2 FNYEAQ. Trimming removed 2 bases from V and 4 bases from J, with 11 bases in between. The CDR3 runs to 14 residues. The chain has TRBV7-6 and TRBJ1-1; tentative D call: TRBD1 (6 bases). The sequence was obtained from a man between 50 and 59 years old in good health and CMV-seropositive. The source material was PBMCs. The CDR3 protein is CASSLKAGATEAFF. CDR3 bases: TGTGCCAGCAGCTTAAAGGCAGGGGCCACTGAAGCTTTCTTT.